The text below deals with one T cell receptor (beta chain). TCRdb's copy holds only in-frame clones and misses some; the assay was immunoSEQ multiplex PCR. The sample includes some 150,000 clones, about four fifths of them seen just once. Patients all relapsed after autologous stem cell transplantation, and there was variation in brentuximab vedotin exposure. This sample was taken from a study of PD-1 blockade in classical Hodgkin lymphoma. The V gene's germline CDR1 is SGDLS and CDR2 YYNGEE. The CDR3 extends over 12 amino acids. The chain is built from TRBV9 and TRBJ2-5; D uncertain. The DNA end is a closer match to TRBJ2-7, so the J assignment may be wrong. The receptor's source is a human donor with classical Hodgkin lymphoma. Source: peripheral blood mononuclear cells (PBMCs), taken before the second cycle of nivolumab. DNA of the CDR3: TGTGCCAGCAGCCTTTCTGGATACGAGCAGTACTTC. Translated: CASSLSGYEQYF.